This T cell receptor beta chain was profiled in a study of T cells in Graves' hyperthyroidism and ophthalmopathy. Study-wide results and caveats: The model anticipated ophthalmopathy a median approximately 6.5 months pre-onset.

Deletions cut 5 bases from V and 5 bases from J, with 15 bases between. This CDR3 has 14 residues. Germline CDR1 reads LNHNV; CDR2 reads YYDKDF (reference sequence). What was amplified from RNA transcripts were TCR beta CDR3 regions. The HTBI set primed first-round TCR CDR3 RT-PCR. TCRdb reprocessed the multiplex PCR reads via MiXCR and lists one record per CDR3 protein. The sample lists 500,000 to 550,000 distinct CDR3 sequences, 15% to 20% occurring once. This clonotype was seen many times. Its cognate antigen is unknown. The sequence derives from a man in his forties with Graves' ophthalmopathy. Source material: blood. This chain uses TRBV15 with TRBJ1-1; D not certain. CDR3 sequence (DNA): TGTGCCACCAGCCCCCGCGGATCTCTGACTGAAGCTTTCTTT. It translates to CATSPRGSLTEAFF.